This TCR beta chain appears in the sequencing data of a study of OX40 agonist ivuxolimab in advanced cancers. Regarding the complete study: Ivuxolimab was a fully human IgG2 agonistic monoclonal antibody targeting the costimulatory receptor OX40 (CD134). Intravenous ivuxolimab was administered to patients every 2 weeks at six dose levels: 0.01, 0.1, 0.3, 1.5, 3 and 10 mg/kg. Of the roughly 52 dose-escalation patients, hepatocellular carcinoma was present in roughly 19, melanoma in around 15, renal cell carcinoma in 9 and head and neck cancer in 9. In the dose-escalation cohort, 65% to 90% of patients were male, and the mean age was around 60 years, with a range of roughly 20 to 79. Prior anti-PD-1, anti-PD-L1 or anti-CTLA-4 therapy was permitted, and 30% to 45% of dose-escalation patients had received checkpoint inhibitors. Partial responses occurred in three dose-escalation patients, of whom one had hepatocellular carcinoma and two had cutaneous melanoma. The purpose of peripheral TCRbeta sequencing was to test whether ivuxolimab changed TCR sequence diversity and led to clonal T-cell expansion. The paper reports the monotherapy dose-escalation portion (N = 52 patients) of the phase I ivuxolimab trial.

Results the study describes overall, beyond this receptor: Partial responders in the 0.1-3.0 mg/kg groups had among the lowest normalized peripheral clonal expansion, especially among CD8+ T cells. The antigen specificity of the clonally expanded peripheral T cells was not determined. At doses from 0.1 to 3.0 mg/kg, clonal expansion was seen in both CD4+ and CD8+ blood T cells between baseline and week 6. Low levels of normalized T-cell clonal expansion were also seen in some patients who did not respond. After ivuxolimab, CD8+ T cells had more expanded clones than CD4+ T cells on average.

Taken from cysteine to phenylalanine, the CDR3 has 13 residues. The read is trimmed to its CDR3 DNA, 39 bases read in frame from base 1. The trim is 3 bases for V and 3 bases for J, with a gap of 8 bases between the germline ends. Looking up the germline V gene yields CDR1 ENHRY and CDR2 SYGVKD. For sequencing of the TCRbeta CDR3 region, genomic DNA was extracted from the sorted cells. The immunoSEQ Assay was used for sequencing of TCRbeta CDR3 regions. Sourced from immuneACCESS, this table was stored by TCRdb with only in-frame sequences that have V and J called. A share of the clones is absent; for the studies checked, an unresolved V gene accounts for under half, and the remainder has no known explanation. The sample table contains 60,000 to 100,000 clones; only one count was recorded for 84% of them. The top ten constitute around 0.51% of the sample. This clone turned up a few times. The clone's antigen remains unknown. The input lacks base qualities; no much larger clone sits a single base away.

Patients with autoimmune disease history or receiving systemic immunosuppression were excluded from the trial. Peripheral blood for TCR sequencing was collected from all dose cohorts at baseline, on cycle 4 day 1, and on cycle 7 day 1. The samples were drawn from a first-in-human, open-label, multicenter phase I dose-escalation trial of ivuxolimab. Adults with locally advanced or metastatic melanoma, renal cell carcinoma, hepatocellular carcinoma or head and neck squamous cell carcinoma were enrolled in the trial. Before TCR sequencing, CD4+ and CD8+ T cells were separately sorted from peripheral blood.

The clonotype was recovered from an adult with an advanced solid tumor such as melanoma, head and neck, liver or kidney cancer. Rearrangement joined TRBV10-3 to TRBJ1-2, with a tentative D gene TRBD1 over 6 matching bases. The source was CD4+ or CD8+ T cells sorted from blood, collected in a trial of the OX40 agonist ivuxolimab. The bases read TGTGCCATCAGTGACAGGGGAGACTATGGCTACACCTTC. This gives the protein CAISDRGDYGYTF.